The present entry profiles one T cell receptor beta chain with its context. The source of the sample is a study of cytotoxic CD8 clonotypes in ibrutinib-treated CLL. Trimming cost V 2 bases and J 8 bases, with 18 bases left between them. From germline, CDR1 is GTSNPN and CDR2 SVGIG (reference sequence). The CDR3 extends over 15 amino acids. The protocol was immunoSEQ multiplex PCR, while the TCRdb copy is restricted to in-frame clones and leaves out a portion. The repertoire holds about 14,000 clones, with 55% to 70% as singletons. The receptor was derived from a human donor with chronic lymphocytic leukemia. The chain has TRBV30 and TRBJ2-2; either TRBD1 or TRBD2 may supply D (6 bases each). The sequencing here drew on PBMCs, taken before ibrutinib treatment. Written as DNA, the CDR3 is TGTGCCTGGAGTCGGTTGGCAGGGGAGGCTGGGGAGCTGTTTTTT. This gives the protein CAWSRLAGEAGELFF.